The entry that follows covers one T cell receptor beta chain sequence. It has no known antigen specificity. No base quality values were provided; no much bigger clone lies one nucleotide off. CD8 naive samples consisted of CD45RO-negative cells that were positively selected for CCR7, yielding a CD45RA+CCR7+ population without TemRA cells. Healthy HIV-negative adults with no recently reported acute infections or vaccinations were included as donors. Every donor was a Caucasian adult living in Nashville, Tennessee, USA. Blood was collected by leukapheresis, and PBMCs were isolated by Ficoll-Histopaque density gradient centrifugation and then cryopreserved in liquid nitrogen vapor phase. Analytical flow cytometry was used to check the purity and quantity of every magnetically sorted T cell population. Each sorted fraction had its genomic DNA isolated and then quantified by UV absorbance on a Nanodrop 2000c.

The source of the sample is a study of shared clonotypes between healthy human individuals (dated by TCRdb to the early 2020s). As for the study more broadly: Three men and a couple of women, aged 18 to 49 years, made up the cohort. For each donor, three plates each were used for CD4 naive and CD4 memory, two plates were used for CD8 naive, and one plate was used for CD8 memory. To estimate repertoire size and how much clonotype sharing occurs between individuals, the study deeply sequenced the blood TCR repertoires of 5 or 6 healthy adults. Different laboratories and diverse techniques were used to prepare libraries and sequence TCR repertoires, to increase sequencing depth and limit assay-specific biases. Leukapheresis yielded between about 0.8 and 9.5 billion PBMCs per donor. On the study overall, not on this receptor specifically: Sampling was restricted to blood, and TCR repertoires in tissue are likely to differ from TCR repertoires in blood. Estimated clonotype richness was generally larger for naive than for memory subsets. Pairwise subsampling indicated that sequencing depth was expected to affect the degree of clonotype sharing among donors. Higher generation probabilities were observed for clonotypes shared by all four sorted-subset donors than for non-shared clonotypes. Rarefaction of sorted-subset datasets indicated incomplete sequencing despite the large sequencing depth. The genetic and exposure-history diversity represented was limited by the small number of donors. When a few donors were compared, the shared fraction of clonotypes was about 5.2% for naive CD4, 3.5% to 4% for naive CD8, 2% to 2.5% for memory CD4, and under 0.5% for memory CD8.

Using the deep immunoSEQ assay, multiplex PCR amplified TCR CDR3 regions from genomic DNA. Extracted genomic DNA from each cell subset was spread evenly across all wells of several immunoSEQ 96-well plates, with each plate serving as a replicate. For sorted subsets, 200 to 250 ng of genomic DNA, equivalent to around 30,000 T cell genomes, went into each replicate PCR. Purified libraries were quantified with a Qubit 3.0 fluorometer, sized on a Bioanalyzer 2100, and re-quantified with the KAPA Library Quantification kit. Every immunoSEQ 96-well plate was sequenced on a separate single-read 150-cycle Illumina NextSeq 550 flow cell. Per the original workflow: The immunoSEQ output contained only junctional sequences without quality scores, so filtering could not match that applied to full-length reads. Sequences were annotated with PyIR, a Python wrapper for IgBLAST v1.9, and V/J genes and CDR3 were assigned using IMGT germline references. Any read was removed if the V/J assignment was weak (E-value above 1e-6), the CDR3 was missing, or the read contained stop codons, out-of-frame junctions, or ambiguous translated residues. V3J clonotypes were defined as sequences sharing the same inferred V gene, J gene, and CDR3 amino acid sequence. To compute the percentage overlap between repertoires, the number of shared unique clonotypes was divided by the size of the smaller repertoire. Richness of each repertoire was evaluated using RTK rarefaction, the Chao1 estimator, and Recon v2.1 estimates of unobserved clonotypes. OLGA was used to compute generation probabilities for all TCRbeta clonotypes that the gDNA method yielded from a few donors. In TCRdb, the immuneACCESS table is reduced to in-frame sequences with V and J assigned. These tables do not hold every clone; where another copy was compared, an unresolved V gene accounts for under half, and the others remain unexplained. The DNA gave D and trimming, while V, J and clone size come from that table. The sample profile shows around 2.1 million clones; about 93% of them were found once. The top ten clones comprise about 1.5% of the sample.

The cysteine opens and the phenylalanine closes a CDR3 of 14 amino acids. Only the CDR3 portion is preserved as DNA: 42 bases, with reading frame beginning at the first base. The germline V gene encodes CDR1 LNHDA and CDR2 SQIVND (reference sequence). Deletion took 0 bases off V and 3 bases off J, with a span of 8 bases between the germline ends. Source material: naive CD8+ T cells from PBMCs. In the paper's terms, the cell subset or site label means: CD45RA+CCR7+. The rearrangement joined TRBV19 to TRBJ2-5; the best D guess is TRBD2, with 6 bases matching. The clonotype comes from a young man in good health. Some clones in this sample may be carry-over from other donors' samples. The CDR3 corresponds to CASSIDPGEETQYF. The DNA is TGTGCCAGTAGTATAGATCCGGGGGAAGAGACCCAGTACTTC. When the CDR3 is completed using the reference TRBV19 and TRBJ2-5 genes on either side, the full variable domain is DGGITQSPKYLFRKEGQNVTLSCEQNLNHDAMYWYRQDPGQGLRLIYYSQIVNDFQKGDIAEGYSVSREKKESFPLTVTSAQKNPTAFYLCASSIDPGEETQYFGPGTRLLVL.